These T cell receptor beta chains were read from a single sample in a study of PD-L1 blockade in urothelial cancer. Sequenced by immunoSEQ multiplex PCR; TCRdb stores in-frame clones only, minus some. Among tens of thousands of clones listed, approximately 85% were seen once. This material consisted of PBMCs, taken around atezolizumab (anti-PD-L1) treatment. These TCRs come from a man aged 45 to 65 with urothelial cancer. CDR3s include the opening cysteine and the closing phenylalanine or tryptophan. The D gene is left open where the match is weak. For some rows the clone size is stated as once, few or many, or as a class when expanded; others skip it.

d_call: .
v_call: TRBV19
j_call: TRBJ1-5
clone_size: .
cdr3_nt: TGTGCCAGCGACAGCCTTAATCAGCCCCAGCATTTT
cdr3_aa: CASDSLNQPQHF

d_call: TRBD2
v_call: TRBV28
j_call: TRBJ2-1
clone_size: .
cdr3_nt: TGTGCCAGCACCCGGGGACTAGCGGGGGGTAGGGAGCAGTTCTTC
cdr3_aa: CASTRGLAGGREQFF

d_call: TRBD1
v_call: TRBV18
j_call: TRBJ1-2
clone_size: .
cdr3_nt: TGTGCCAGCTCACCGGGACAGGATAACTATGGCTACACCTTC
cdr3_aa: CASSPGQDNYGYTF

d_call: TRBD2
v_call: TRBV18
j_call: TRBJ2-5
clone_size: .
cdr3_nt: TGTGCCAGCTCACCAGCGGGGGGGCCAGCCCGGCAAGAGACCCAGTACTTC
cdr3_aa: CASSPAGGPARQETQYF

d_call: .
v_call: TRBV28
j_call: TRBJ1-5
clone_size: .
cdr3_nt: TGTGCCAGCAGGAAAGGGGGAAGCAATCAGCCCCAGCATTTT
cdr3_aa: CASRKGGSNQPQHF

d_call: TRBD2
v_call: TRBV27
j_call: TRBJ2-7
clone_size: .
cdr3_nt: TGTGCCAGCAGTTTAACGGCGGGAGCCTCCTACGAGCAGTACTTC
cdr3_aa: CASSLTAGASYEQYF

d_call: TRBD2
v_call: TRBV25-1
j_call: TRBJ2-5
clone_size: .
cdr3_nt: TGTGCCAGCAGTGAAAGGGCTAGCGGGGGGTCCCAAGAGACCCAGTACTTC
cdr3_aa: CASSERASGGSQETQYF

d_call: TRBD1
v_call: TRBV6-1
j_call: TRBJ1-6
clone_size: .
cdr3_nt: TGTGCCAGCAGTGGGGACAGGGGTTTCTATAATTCACCCCTCCACTTT
cdr3_aa: CASSGDRGFYNSPLHF

d_call: TRBD2
v_call: TRBV5-1
j_call: TRBJ2-1
clone_size: .
cdr3_nt: TGCGCCAGCAGCATACTAGCGGATACCTACAATGAGCAGTTCTTC
cdr3_aa: CASSILADTYNEQFF

d_call: .
v_call: TRBV6-1
j_call: TRBJ2-7
clone_size: .
cdr3_nt: TGTGCCAGCAGTGAGTACTACTACTACGAGCAGTACTTC
cdr3_aa: CASSEYYYYEQYF

d_call: TRBD1
v_call: TRBV19
j_call: TRBJ1-5
clone_size: .
cdr3_nt: TGTGCCAGTAAGGGAGGACAGGGGCATCAGCCCCAGCATTTT
cdr3_aa: CASKGGQGHQPQHF

d_call: TRBD2
v_call: TRBV5-8
j_call: TRBJ2-7
clone_size: .
cdr3_nt: TGTGCCAGCAGCTCGGGACTAGCGGGTTCCTACGAGCAGTACTTC
cdr3_aa: CASSSGLAGSYEQYF

d_call: .
v_call: TRBV6-6
j_call: TRBJ2-4
clone_size: .
cdr3_nt: TGTGCCAGCAGTCGGGGTCAAAACATTCAGTACTTC
cdr3_aa: CASSRGQNIQYF

d_call: TRBD2
v_call: TRBV27
j_call: TRBJ2-7
clone_size: .
cdr3_nt: TGTGCCAGCAGTTTCGCGACGGGGGGTTACGAGCAGTACTTC
cdr3_aa: CASSFATGGYEQYF

d_call: .
v_call: TRBV14
j_call: TRBJ2-5
clone_size: .
cdr3_nt: TGTGCCAGCAGCCAACAAGCGTTCGGGGGAGAGACCCAGTACTTC
cdr3_aa: CASSQQAFGGETQYF

d_call: TRBD1
v_call: TRBV20-1
j_call: TRBJ2-1
clone_size: .
cdr3_nt: TGCAGTGCCCATGACAGGGATGAGCAGTTCTTC
cdr3_aa: CSAHDRDEQFF

d_call: .
v_call: TRBV5-1
j_call: TRBJ2-3
clone_size: .
cdr3_nt: TGCGCCAGCAGCGAGGAGACAGATACGCAGTATTTT
cdr3_aa: CASSEETDTQYF

d_call: TRBD2
v_call: TRBV5-1
j_call: TRBJ2-1
clone_size: .
cdr3_nt: TGCGCCAGCAGCTTTACTAGCGGGGGACACAATGAGCAGTTCTTC
cdr3_aa: CASSFTSGGHNEQFF

d_call: TRBD2
v_call: TRBV6-1
j_call: TRBJ2-1
clone_size: .
cdr3_nt: TGTGCCAGCAGTGAAACTAGCGGGCCGTACAATGAGCAGTTCTTC
cdr3_aa: CASSETSGPYNEQFF

d_call: .
v_call: TRBV7-2
j_call: TRBJ1-1
clone_size: .
cdr3_nt: TGTGCCAGCAGCCCCCAGCCTTCGGGGATAAACACTGAAGCTTTCTTT
cdr3_aa: CASSPQPSGINTEAFF

d_call: .
v_call: TRBV15
j_call: TRBJ2-5
clone_size: .
cdr3_nt: TGTGCCACCAGCCAGGACCCAGGAGGACAAGAGACCCAGTACTTC
cdr3_aa: CATSQDPGGQETQYF

d_call: .
v_call: TRBV5-1
j_call: TRBJ2-1
clone_size: .
cdr3_nt: TGCGCCAGCAGCTCTCTACTAGAGCGTGAGCAGTTCTTC
cdr3_aa: CASSSLLEREQFF

d_call: .
v_call: TRBV7-2
j_call: TRBJ1-5
clone_size: .
cdr3_nt: TGTGCCAGCAGCTGGACACCTAATCAGCCCCAGCATTTT
cdr3_aa: CASSWTPNQPQHF

d_call: .
v_call: TRBV6-1
j_call: TRBJ2-5
clone_size: .
cdr3_nt: TGTGCCAGCAGTGAACCGCTAGGTACTGGGGAGACCCAGTACTTC
cdr3_aa: CASSEPLGTGETQYF

d_call: TRBD1
v_call: TRBV7-9
j_call: TRBJ1-2
clone_size: .
cdr3_nt: TGTGCCAGCAGCCCGCGACAGGGAGGCTACACCTTC
cdr3_aa: CASSPRQGGYTF

d_call: TRBD2
v_call: TRBV2
j_call: TRBJ2-1
clone_size: .
cdr3_nt: TGTGCCAGCACCGAAACGGGGGGAGCTTCGACATCCAATGAGCAGTTCTTC
cdr3_aa: CASTETGGASTSNEQFF

d_call: TRBD2
v_call: TRBV9
j_call: TRBJ2-1
clone_size: .
cdr3_nt: TGTGCCAGCAGCGGGACTAGCGGGAGGGAAAATGAGCAGTTCTTC
cdr3_aa: CASSGTSGRENEQFF

d_call: .
v_call: TRBV6-5
j_call: TRBJ1-1
clone_size: .
cdr3_nt: TGTGCCAGCAGAAGGGGTGGCGAAGCTTTCTTT
cdr3_aa: CASRRGGEAFF

d_call: TRBD2
v_call: TRBV5-1
j_call: TRBJ2-5
clone_size: once
cdr3_nt: TGCGCCAGCAGCTTGGTTAGTAGCGGGGAAGAGACCCAGTACTTC
cdr3_aa: CASSLVSSGEETQYF

d_call: TRBD2
v_call: TRBV4-2
j_call: TRBJ2-2
clone_size: few
cdr3_nt: TGTGCCAGCAGCCTCGGCGGGGGGGCCGGCGGCACCGGGGAGCTGTTTTTT
cdr3_aa: CASSLGGGAGGTGELFF

d_call: .
v_call: TRBV19
j_call: TRBJ1-1
clone_size: .
cdr3_nt: TGTGCCACCGGGGACACTGAAGCTTTCTTT
cdr3_aa: CATGDTEAFF

d_call: .
v_call: TRBV28
j_call: TRBJ1-2
clone_size: .
cdr3_nt: TGTGCCAGCAGTAAGGCAGGGGTGAACTATGGCTACACCTTC
cdr3_aa: CASSKAGVNYGYTF

d_call: TRBD1
v_call: TRBV5-5
j_call: TRBJ1-1
clone_size: .
cdr3_nt: TGTGCCAGCAGCTTGGCGGGGACAGGACCGGCTTTCTTT
cdr3_aa: CASSLAGTGPAFF

d_call: TRBD2
v_call: TRBV11-2
j_call: TRBJ2-3
clone_size: .
cdr3_nt: TGTGCCAGCAGCTTAAGGTCTAGCGGGAGTATCGTAGATACGCAGTATTTT
cdr3_aa: CASSLRSSGSIVDTQYF